Listed here are 3 T cell receptor beta chains from one sample, sequenced in a study of human T cells and chemical hapten exposure. TCRdb re-derived calls from the RACE reads in MiXCR, one entry per CDR3 protein. The data hold about 140,000 distinct CDR3 sequences, with 12% observed a single time. Time point defined: patch test 2, 6 weeks after DPC sensitization. Treatment: therapeutic diphenylcyclopropenone sensitization with weekly scalp DPC. The sequencing here drew on whole blood, taken in connection with sensitization to the hapten diphenylcyclopropenone (DPC). The receptors derive from a woman between 50 and 59 years old with alopecia areata. Some clones in this sample may be carry-over from other donors' samples.

This clonotype came up many times. V and J are TRBV7-9 and TRBJ2-2, with TRBD2 as a possible D gene (7 bases). The germline V gene has CDR1 SEHNR and CDR2 FQNEAQ (reference sequence). V lost 3 bases and J 6 bases, leaving 11 bases between the germline ends. The CDR3 loop spans 14 amino acids. The CDR3 DNA reads as TGTGCCAGCAGCTTGGCCGGGGGGCCCGGGGAGCTGTTTTTT. Protein sequence: CASSLAGGPGELFF.

The rearrangement links TRBV11-2 to TRBJ2-7; D is undetermined. This CDR3 spans 13 amino acids. Germline loops: CDR1 SGHAT, CDR2 FQNNGV. With 8 bases removed from V and 9 bases from J, the gap between germline ends came to 20 bases. The CDR3 sequence: CASHLGMGDVQYF. The CDR3 nucleotides are TGTGCCAGCCATCTTGGTATGGGTGACGTGCAGTACTTC.

This clonotype was recorded many times. This chain uses TRBV7-6 with TRBJ2-5; no reliable D call. The V end was cut by 2 bases, the J end by 7 bases, with 11 bases between. The V gene's germline CDR1 is SGHVS and CDR2 FNYEAQ. The CDR3 has 13 amino acids. CDR3 sequence (DNA): TGTGCCAGCAGCTTAAGGCCCGCCGCGACCCAGTACTTC. It translates to CASSLRPAATQYF.